One sample yielded the 27 T cell receptor beta chains listed below, sequenced in a study of early T cells in non-severe SARS-CoV-2 infection. Via MiXCR, TCRdb re-called the 5' RACE reads, giving one row per CDR3 protein. Among about 60,000 distinct CDR3 sequences listed, roughly 10% were seen once. Sequencing used whole blood. The receptors here all came from an adult who was a healthcare worker with PCR-confirmed SARS-CoV-2 infection or an uninfected control (not recorded which).

The chain recombines TRBV6-6 with TRBJ2-1; 7 bases map to TRBD2. The V and J ends lost 2 bases and 7 bases, in that order; junction bases with no gene match: 8. The CDR3 runs 15 residues. CDR1 and CDR2 (germline): MNHNY, SVGAGI (reference sequence). CDR3 DNA sequence: TGTGCCAGCAGTTACCGCGGGAGTCGTGAAAATGAGCAGTTCTTC. Encoded protein: CASSYRGSRENEQFF.

This clonotype occurred many times. The V gene is TRBV5-8, the J gene TRBJ1-5; D not resolved. This CDR3 has 12 residues. Looked up from germline, CDR1 is SGHTS and CDR2 is YDEGEE. Trimming cost V 5 bases and J 4 bases, with 7 bases left between them. The CDR3 DNA is TGTGCCAGCAGTATCTTGAATCAGCCCCAGCATTTT. Translated: CASSILNQPQHF. Based on the CDR3 plus reference TRBV5-8 and TRBJ1-5, the full variable domain is EAGVTQSPTHLIKTRGQQATLRCSPISGHTSVYWYQQALGLGLQFLLWYDEGEERNRGNFPPRFSGRQFPNYSSELNVNALELEDSALYLCASSILNQPQHFGDGTRLSIL.

This clonotype was observed at least ten times. The J gene is TRBJ2-4, the V gene TRBV5-4; 9 bases map to TRBD1. CDR3 length equals 16 residues. V dropped 1 base and J dropped 2; count of bases not matched to a gene: 4. In germline, CDR1 is SGHNT, CDR2 YYREEE (reference sequence). Here the CDR3 DNA reads TGTGCCAGCAGCTTGAAGACAGGGGGATCCAAAAACATTCAGTACTTC. Residues: CASSLKTGGSKNIQYF.

This clonotype was found many times. This chain links TRBV5-1 with TRBJ2-7, with D possibly TRBD1 on 6 matching bases. With 5 bases removed from V and 2 bases from J, the gap between germline ends came to 14 bases. Germline V gene sequence: CDR1 SGHRS, CDR2 YFSETQ. This CDR3 region has 14 residues. The CDR3 region has the DNA TGCGCCAGCAGTTCCGACAGGCGGACCTACGAGCAGTACTTC. This codes for CASSSDRRTYEQYF.

This clonotype was detected only a few times. J is TRBJ2-1 and V is TRBV7-9; TRBD2 might be the D (5 bases). The germline CDR1 and CDR2 sequences are SEHNR and FQNEAQ (reference sequence). The CDR3 is 15 residues long. Trimming cost V 10 bases and J 4 bases, with 20 bases left between them. CDR3 sequence (DNA): TGTGCCACCCCCTTAGGGAGCGGAACATACAATGAGCAGTTCTTC. Translating gives CATPLGSGTYNEQFF.

At least ten counts were recorded for this clonotype. This rearrangement joins TRBV7-9 to TRBJ2-5; 7 nucleotides align to TRBD1. The trim removed 5 bases at V and 1 base at J, leaving 7 bases unmatched. The germline gives CDR1 SEHNR, CDR2 FQNEAQ (reference sequence). The CDR3 runs to 15 residues. The CDR3 region has the DNA TGTGCCAGCAGCAGAGGGACAGACCTCCAAGAGACCCAGTACTTC. It encodes CASSRGTDLQETQYF.

The V call is TRBV29-1, the J call TRBJ2-5; D is ambiguous. Trimming stripped 2 bases from V and 2 bases from J, with 9 bases between. The germline V gene encodes CDR1 SQVTM and CDR2 ANQGSEA. This CDR3 is built from 13 residues. CDR3 coding DNA: TGCAGCGTTGAACCGGCCAGTCAAGAGACCCAGTACTTC. This translates into CSVEPASQETQYF. Variable domain in full (rest from reference TRBV29-1 and TRBJ2-5): SAVISQKPSRDICQRGTSLTIQCQVDSQVTMMFWYRQQPGQSLTLIATANQGSEATYESGFVIDKFPISRPNLTFSTLTVSNMSPEDSSIYLCSVEPASQETQYFGPGTRLLVL.

The gene calls are TRBV3-1 and TRBJ2-7; TRBD2 aligns across 7 bases. After removal of 1 base from V and 4 bases from J, the junction contained 7 bases not matched to a gene. The CDR3 has 15 amino acids. The germline V gene encodes CDR1 LGHDT and CDR2 YNNKEL (reference sequence). This CDR3 reads CASSQVGGSAYEQYF. Here the CDR3 DNA reads TGTGCCAGCAGCCAAGTCGGCGGGAGTGCTTACGAGCAGTACTTC.

The rearrangement joins TRBV6-2 or TRBV6-3 to TRBJ2-1, with a possible D match to TRBD1 (6 bases). Germline V gene data show CDR1 as MNHEY and CDR2 as SVGEGT. Trimming shortened V by 7 bases and J by 0 bases, and 19 bases separated the two germline ends. The CDR3 runs 17 residues. The CDR3, as DNA: TGTGCCAGCACCACCCGGACAGTTTTAAGCTCCTACAATGAGCAGTTCTTC. Encoded protein: CASTTRTVLSSYNEQFF.

This clonotype showed up many times. V gene TRBV4-3 combines with J gene TRBJ2-1; no reliable D call. The CDR3 covers 13 residues. Deletions cut 3 bases from V and 5 bases from J, with 8 bases between. The germline V gene encodes CDR1 LGHNA and CDR2 YSLEER. The CDR3 is CASSQSFNNEQFF. The CDR3 DNA reads as TGCGCCAGCAGCCAGAGCTTTAACAATGAGCAGTTCTTC.

This clonotype has a handful of counts. The chain combines TRBV7-9 with TRBJ2-1; TRBD2 agrees at 11 bases. Germline V gives CDR1 SEHNR, CDR2 FQNEAQ (reference sequence). The CDR3 has 17 amino acids. V lost 3 bases to trimming and J lost 7 bases; unmatched junction nucleotides: 11. CDR3 DNA sequence: TGTGCCAGCAGCTTCGTGATGGGTAGCGGGAGGGGGAATGAGCAGTTCTTC. Translation: CASSFVMGSGRGNEQFF.

The sample holds many counts of this clonotype. This chain joins TRBV7-9 and TRBJ2-7; D could derive from TRBD1 or TRBD2 (6 bases each). CDR1 SEHNR and CDR2 FQNEAQ come from the germline V gene (reference sequence). V was pared by 5 bases and J by 6 bases, with 17 bases between. This CDR3 is 14 amino acids long. The CDR3 sequence: CASSGRGRAVEQYF. CDR3 sequence (DNA): TGTGCCAGCAGCGGACGGGGGCGGGCGGTCGAGCAGTACTTC.

This clonotype turned up a few times. The chain's CDR3 is CSVVTGSYEQYF. DNA of the CDR3: TGCAGCGTCGTGACAGGGTCCTACGAGCAGTACTTC. This chain links TRBV29-1 with TRBJ2-7, with TRBD1 identical over 7 bases. This CDR3 comprises 12 residues. Germline loops: CDR1 SQVTM, CDR2 ANQGSEA. V was clipped by 6 bases and J by 1 base; unmatched bases: 3.

J is TRBJ2-3 and V is TRBV7-8, with D hard to call. The CDR3 sequence is 12 residues long. Germline values: CDR1 SGHVS, CDR2 FQNEAQ. V lost 4 bases, J lost 6 bases, and 8 bases lay in between. CDR3 amino acids: CASSSTWDTQYF. The DNA for the CDR3 is TGTGCCAGCAGCTCAACGTGGGATACGCAGTATTTT.

This clonotype has a handful of counts. The V gene is TRBV3-1, the J gene TRBJ2-5; TRBD2 agrees at 7 bases. V dropped 3 bases and J dropped 5; count of bases not matched to a gene: 9. Germline lookup yields CDR1 LGHDT and CDR2 YNNKEL (reference sequence). CDR3 size: 15 residues. This CDR3 reads CASSQGGRALETQYF. The CDR3 bases are TGTGCCAGCAGCCAGGGAGGGAGGGCCCTCGAGACCCAGTACTTC.

This chain links TRBV7-9 with TRBJ2-7, with D unresolved. The CDR3 has 15 residues. Germline V gives CDR1 SEHNR, CDR2 FQNEAQ (reference sequence). V was clipped by 6 bases and J by 2 bases, with 17 bases between them. DNA of the CDR3: TGTGCCAGCAGTTTCCAGACTGGGCAGACCTACGAGCAGTACTTC. It specifies CASSFQTGQTYEQYF.

V is TRBV7-9 and J is TRBJ2-7; weak D call: TRBD2 (5 bases). The CDR3 covers 14 residues. V was cut by 2 bases and J by 0 bases, with 8 bases left in between. CDR1 SEHNR and CDR2 FQNEAQ come from the germline V gene (reference sequence). CDR3 region: CASSLLGDSYEQYF. The CDR3 DNA reads TGTGCCAGCAGCTTATTGGGAGACTCCTACGAGCAGTACTTC.

This clonotype turned up a few times. The chain joins TRBV5-1 to TRBJ1-3; D is unclear. The germline gives CDR1 SGHRS, CDR2 YFSETQ. With 0 bases removed from V and 4 bases from J, the gap between germline ends came to 14 bases. The CDR3 contains 16 residues. The CDR3 DNA sequence: TGCGCCAGCAGCTTGGTCGGGCGCACAACGGGAAACACCATATATTTT. Its protein product is CASSLVGRTTGNTIYF.

This clonotype was seen more than once but under ten times. The CDR3 spells CASSPTGPNEKLFF. CDR3 sequence (DNA): TGTGCCAGCTCACCAACAGGGCCTAATGAAAAACTGTTTTTT. The rearrangement joins TRBV18 to TRBJ1-4, with D perhaps matching TRBD1 (6 bases). V was trimmed by 2 bases and J by 3 bases, leaving 7 bases between them. The CDR3 totals 14 residues. CDR1 is KGHSH and CDR2 is LQKENI in the germline V gene.

The chain is built from TRBV28 and TRBJ1-1, with 8 bases that match TRBD1. V was pared by 1 base and J by 7 bases, with 8 bases of the junction left unmatched. The germline V gene encodes CDR1 MDHEN and CDR2 SYDVKM. The CDR3 has 15 residues. For the CDR3, the DNA is TGTGCCAGCAGTTTATCCCCGGACAGGGTTAGTGAAGCTTTCTTT. Protein product: CASSLSPDRVSEAFF.

The CDR3 loop is CASSLALTGMNTEAFF. CDR3 coding DNA: TGCGCCAGCAGCTTGGCCCTAACAGGGATGAACACTGAAGCTTTCTTT. V gene TRBV5-1 combines with J gene TRBJ1-1; the D gene is possibly TRBD1 (6 bases). Between the trimmed V and J ends, which lost 0 bases and 0 bases, there was a span of 12 bases. The germline gives CDR1 SGHRS, CDR2 YFSETQ. The CDR3 length is 16 residues.

The rearrangement links TRBV20-1 to TRBJ2-4, with 9 bases identical to TRBD1. Germline V gene data show CDR1 as DFQATT and CDR2 as SNEGSKA (reference sequence). This CDR3 comprises 15 residues. J was trimmed by 6 bases and V by 0 bases; bases with no gene match: 6. The CDR3 loop is CSARDSQGAGNIQYF. For the CDR3, the DNA is TGCAGTGCTAGAGATTCACAGGGGGCGGGAAACATTCAGTACTTC.

This chain connects TRBV6-5 to TRBJ2-3; 8 bases map to TRBD2. The CDR3 length is 17 residues. Germline V gene lookup returns CDR1 MNHEY and CDR2 SVGAGI. With V trimmed by 3 bases and J by 3 bases, 11 bases remained unmatched. In DNA, the CDR3 is TGTGCCAGCAGTTATTTGGCGGGAGGCTTAGGGACAGATACGCAGTATTTT. This translates into CASSYLAGGLGTDTQYF.

J is TRBJ2-3 and V is TRBV19; 14 bases are shared with TRBD2. With V trimmed by 5 bases and J by 4 bases, 2 bases remained unmatched. The CDR3 is made up of 15 amino acids. Per germline, CDR1 LNHDA and CDR2 SQIVND (reference sequence). CDR3 DNA sequence: TGTGCCAGTAGTCCGGGACTAGCGGGAGCAGATACGCAGTATTTT. Translated: CASSPGLAGADTQYF. Looking up the rest from reference TRBV19 and TRBJ2-3 gives the full variable domain: DGGITQSPKYLFRKEGQNVTLSCEQNLNHDAMYWYRQDPGQGLRLIYYSQIVNDFQKGDIAEGYSVSREKKESFPLTVTSAQKNPTAFYLCASSPGLAGADTQYFGPGTRLTVL.

V and J are TRBV6-6 and TRBJ2-7, with TRBD1 as a possible D gene (6 bases). Germline V gene sequence: CDR1 MNHNY, CDR2 SVGAGI (reference sequence). The CDR3 runs to 14 residues. With 5 bases removed from V and 5 bases from J, the gap between germline ends came to 16 bases. CDR3 in DNA: TGTGCCAGCAGTCAACGGTACAGGGTCCACGAGCAGTACTTC. Protein: CASSQRYRVHEQYF.

This clonotype was recorded a few times. V usage is TRBV6-2 or TRBV6-3 and J usage is TRBJ1-5; tentatively, D is TRBD1 (6 bases). This CDR3 spans 15 amino acids. CDR1 MNHEY and CDR2 SVGEGT come from the germline V gene. Trimming left V 1 base short and J 9 bases short, with 16 bases between. The CDR3 coding sequence is TGTGCCAGCAGTTACTTACAGGGCCCGGGGACGCCCCAGCATTTT. Its protein product is CASSYLQGPGTPQHF.

This chain links TRBV7-2 with TRBJ2-3, with D possibly called TRBD1 or TRBD2 (5 bases each). This CDR3 has 14 residues. The V end was cut by 4 bases, the J end by 0 bases, with 8 bases between. From germline, CDR1 is SGHTA and CDR2 FQGNSA. CDR3 bases: TGTGCCAGCAGCTCCGGGGCTAGCACAGATACGCAGTATTTT. Protein sequence: CASSSGASTDTQYF.